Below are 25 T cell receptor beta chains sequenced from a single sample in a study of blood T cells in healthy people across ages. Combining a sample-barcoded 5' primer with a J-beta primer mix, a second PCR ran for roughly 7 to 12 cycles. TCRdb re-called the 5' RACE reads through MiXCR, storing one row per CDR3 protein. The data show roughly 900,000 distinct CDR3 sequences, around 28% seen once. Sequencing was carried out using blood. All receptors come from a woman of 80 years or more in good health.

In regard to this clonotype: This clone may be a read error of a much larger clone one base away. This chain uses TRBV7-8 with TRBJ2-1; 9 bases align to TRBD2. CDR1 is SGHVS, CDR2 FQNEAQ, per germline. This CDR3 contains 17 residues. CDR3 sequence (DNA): TGTGCCAGCAGCTTAGGGCGGGGGGGGGCCCTCTACAGTGAGCAGTTCTTC. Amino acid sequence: CASSLGRGGALYSEQFF. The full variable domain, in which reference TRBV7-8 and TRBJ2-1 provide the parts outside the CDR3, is GAGVSQSPRYKVAKRGQDVALRCDPISGHVSLFWYQQALGQGPEFLTYFQNEAQLDKSGLPSDRFFAERPEGSVSTLKIQRTQQEDSAVYLCASSLGRGGALYSEQFFGPGTRLTVL.

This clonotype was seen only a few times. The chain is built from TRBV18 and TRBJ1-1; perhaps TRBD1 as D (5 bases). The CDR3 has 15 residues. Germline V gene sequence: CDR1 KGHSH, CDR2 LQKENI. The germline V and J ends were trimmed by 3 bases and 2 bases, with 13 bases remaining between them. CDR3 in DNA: TGTGCCAGCTCACCTACCAGGGTGGCTAACACTGAAGCTTTCTTT. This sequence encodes CASSPTRVANTEAFF.

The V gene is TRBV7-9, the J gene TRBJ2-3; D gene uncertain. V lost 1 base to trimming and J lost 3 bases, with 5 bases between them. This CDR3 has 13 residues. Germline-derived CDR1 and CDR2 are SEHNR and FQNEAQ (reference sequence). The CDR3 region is CASSLVVTDTQYF. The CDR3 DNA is TGTGCCAGCAGCTTAGTAGTAACAGATACGCAGTATTTT.

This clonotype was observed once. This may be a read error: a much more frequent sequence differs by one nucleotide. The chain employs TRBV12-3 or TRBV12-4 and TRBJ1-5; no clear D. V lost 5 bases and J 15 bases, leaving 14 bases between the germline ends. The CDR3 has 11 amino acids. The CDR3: CASSPLIWTHF. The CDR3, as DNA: TGTGCCAGCAGTCCGCTGATCTGGACGCATTTT.

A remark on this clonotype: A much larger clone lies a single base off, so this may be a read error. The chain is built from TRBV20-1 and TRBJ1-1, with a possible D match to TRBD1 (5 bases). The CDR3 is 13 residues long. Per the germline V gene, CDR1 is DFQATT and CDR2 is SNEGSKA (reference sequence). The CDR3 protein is CSVPTDINTKAFF. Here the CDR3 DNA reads TGCAGTGTCCCGACAGATATTAACACTAAAGCTTTCTTT.

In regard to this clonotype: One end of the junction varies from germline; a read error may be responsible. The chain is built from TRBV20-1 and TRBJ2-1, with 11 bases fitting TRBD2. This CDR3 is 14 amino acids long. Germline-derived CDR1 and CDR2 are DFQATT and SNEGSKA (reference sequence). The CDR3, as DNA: TGCAGTGCGCCGGGACTAGCGGTATACAGTGAGCAGTTCTTC. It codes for CSAPGLAVYSEQFF.

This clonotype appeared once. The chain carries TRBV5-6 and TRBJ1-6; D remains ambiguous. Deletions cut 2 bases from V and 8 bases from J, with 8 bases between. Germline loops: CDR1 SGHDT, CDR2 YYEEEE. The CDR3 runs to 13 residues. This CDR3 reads CASSFPRDSPLHF. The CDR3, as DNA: TGTGCCAGCAGCTTCCCAAGGGATTCACCCCTCCACTTT.

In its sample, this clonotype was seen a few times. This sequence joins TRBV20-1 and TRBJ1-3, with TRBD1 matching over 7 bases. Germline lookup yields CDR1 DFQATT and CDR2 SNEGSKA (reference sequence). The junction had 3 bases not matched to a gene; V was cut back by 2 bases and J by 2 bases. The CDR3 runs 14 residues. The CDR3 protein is CSARPGTAGNTIYF. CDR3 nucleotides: TGCAGTGCTAGACCCGGGACAGCTGGAAACACCATATATTTT.

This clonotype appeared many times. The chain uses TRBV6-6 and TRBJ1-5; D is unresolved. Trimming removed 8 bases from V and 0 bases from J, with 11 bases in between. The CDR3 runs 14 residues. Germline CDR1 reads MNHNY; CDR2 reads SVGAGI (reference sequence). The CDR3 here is CASADMYSNQPQHF. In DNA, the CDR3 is TGTGCCAGCGCCGACATGTATAGCAATCAGCCCCAGCATTTT.

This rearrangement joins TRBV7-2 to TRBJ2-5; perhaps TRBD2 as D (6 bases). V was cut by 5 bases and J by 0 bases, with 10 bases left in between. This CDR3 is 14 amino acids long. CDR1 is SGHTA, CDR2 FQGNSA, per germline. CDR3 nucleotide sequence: TGTGCCAGCAGCCGTTCTAGCGACCAAGAGACCCAGTACTTC. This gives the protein CASSRSSDQETQYF.

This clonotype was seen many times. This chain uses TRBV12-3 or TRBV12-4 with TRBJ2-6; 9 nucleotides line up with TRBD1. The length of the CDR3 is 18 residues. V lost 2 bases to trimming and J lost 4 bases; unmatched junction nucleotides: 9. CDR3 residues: CASSLKGTGIMGANVLTF. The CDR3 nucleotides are TGTGCCAGCAGTTTAAAAGGGACAGGGATCATGGGGGCCAACGTCCTGACTTTC.

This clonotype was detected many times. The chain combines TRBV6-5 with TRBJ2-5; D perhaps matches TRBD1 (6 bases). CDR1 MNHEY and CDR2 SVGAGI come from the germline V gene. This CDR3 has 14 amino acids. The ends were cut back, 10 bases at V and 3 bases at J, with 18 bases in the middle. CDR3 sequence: CATNPRGGKETQYF. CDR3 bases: TGTGCCACCAACCCCAGGGGCGGCAAAGAGACCCAGTACTTC.

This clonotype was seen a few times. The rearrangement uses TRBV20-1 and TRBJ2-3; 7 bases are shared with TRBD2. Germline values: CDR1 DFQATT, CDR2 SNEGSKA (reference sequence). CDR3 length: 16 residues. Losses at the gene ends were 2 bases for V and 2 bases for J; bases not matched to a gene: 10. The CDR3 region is CSARNIEGGDTDTQYF. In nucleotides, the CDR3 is TGCAGTGCTAGAAATATTGAGGGAGGGGACACAGATACGCAGTATTTT.

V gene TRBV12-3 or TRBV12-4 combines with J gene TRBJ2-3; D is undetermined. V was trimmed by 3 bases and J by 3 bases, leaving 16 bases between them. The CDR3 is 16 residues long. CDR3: CASSFGPVVITDTQYF. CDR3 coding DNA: TGTGCCAGCAGTTTCGGACCCGTTGTGATAACAGATACGCAGTATTTT.

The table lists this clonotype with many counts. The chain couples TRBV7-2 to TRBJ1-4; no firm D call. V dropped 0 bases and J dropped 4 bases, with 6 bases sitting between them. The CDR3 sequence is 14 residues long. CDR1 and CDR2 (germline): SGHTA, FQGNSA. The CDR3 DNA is TGTGCCAGCAGCTTAGCGGGATTTAATGAAAAACTGTTTTTT. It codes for CASSLAGFNEKLFF.

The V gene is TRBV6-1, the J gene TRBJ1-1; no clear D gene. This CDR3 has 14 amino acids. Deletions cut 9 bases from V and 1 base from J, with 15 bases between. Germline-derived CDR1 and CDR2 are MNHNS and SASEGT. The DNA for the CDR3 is TGTGCCAGTTTCCCCACAGTAGGGAACACTGAAGCTTTCTTT. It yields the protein CASFPTVGNTEAFF.

CDR3 in amino acids: CASSPKELAGETQYF. The CDR3 nucleotides read TGTGCCAGCAGCCCTAAAGAACTAGCGGGTGAGACCCAGTACTTC. The V gene is TRBV7-2, the J gene TRBJ2-5, with 9 bases aligning to TRBD2. This CDR3 spans 15 amino acids. CDR1 SGHTA and CDR2 FQGNSA come from the germline V gene. V was clipped by 5 bases and J by 5 bases; unmatched bases: 9.

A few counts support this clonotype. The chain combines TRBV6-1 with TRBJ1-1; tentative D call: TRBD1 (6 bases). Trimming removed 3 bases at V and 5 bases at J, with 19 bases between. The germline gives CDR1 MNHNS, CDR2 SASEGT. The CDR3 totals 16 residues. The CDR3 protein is CASSDPQGGAGTEAFF. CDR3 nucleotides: TGTGCCAGCAGTGACCCACAGGGAGGCGCGGGGACTGAAGCTTTCTTT.

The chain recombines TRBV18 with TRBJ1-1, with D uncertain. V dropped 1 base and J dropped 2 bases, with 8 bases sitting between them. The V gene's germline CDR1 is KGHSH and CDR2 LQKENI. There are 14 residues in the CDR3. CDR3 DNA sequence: TGTGCCAGCTCACCACTGAACAGCAACACTGAAGCTTTCTTT. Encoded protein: CASSPLNSNTEAFF.

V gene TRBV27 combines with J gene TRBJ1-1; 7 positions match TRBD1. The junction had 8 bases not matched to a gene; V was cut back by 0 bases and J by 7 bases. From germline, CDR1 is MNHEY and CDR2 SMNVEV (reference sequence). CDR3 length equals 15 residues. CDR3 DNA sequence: TGTGCCAGCAGTTTATCGACAGGGTATGATAGTGAAGCTTTCTTT. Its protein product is CASSLSTGYDSEAFF.

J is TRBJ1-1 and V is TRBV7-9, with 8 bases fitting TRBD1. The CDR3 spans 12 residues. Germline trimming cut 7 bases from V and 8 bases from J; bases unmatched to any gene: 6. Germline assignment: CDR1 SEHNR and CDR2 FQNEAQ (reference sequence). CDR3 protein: CASTQGASEAFF. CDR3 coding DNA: TGTGCCAGCACCCAGGGGGCGTCGGAAGCTTTCTTT.

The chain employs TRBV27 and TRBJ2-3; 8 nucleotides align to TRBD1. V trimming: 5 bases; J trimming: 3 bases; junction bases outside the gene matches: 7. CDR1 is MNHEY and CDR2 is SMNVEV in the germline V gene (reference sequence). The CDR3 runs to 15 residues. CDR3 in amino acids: CASSRLQGVTDTQYF. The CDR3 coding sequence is TGTGCCAGCAGTCGACTACAGGGGGTTACAGATACGCAGTATTTT.

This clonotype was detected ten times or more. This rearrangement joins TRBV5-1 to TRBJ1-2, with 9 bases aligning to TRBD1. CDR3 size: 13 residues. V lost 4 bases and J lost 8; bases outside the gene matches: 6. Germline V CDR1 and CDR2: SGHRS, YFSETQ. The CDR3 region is CASSPRQGDGYTF. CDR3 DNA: TGCGCCAGCAGCCCACGACAGGGGGACGGCTACACCTTC.

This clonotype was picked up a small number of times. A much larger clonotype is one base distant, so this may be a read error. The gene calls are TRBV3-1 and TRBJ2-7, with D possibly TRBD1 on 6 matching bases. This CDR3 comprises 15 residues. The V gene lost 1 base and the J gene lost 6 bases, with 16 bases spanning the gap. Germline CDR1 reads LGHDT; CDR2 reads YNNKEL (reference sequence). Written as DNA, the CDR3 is TGTGCCAGCAGCCAAGGTTTGGGGGCGTCAGGCGAGCAGTACTTC. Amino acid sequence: CASSQGLGASGEQYF.

Here the CDR3 reads CASRRGDRNTGELFF. The CDR3 DNA reads as TGTGCCAGCAGAAGGGGGGACAGGAACACCGGGGAGCTGTTTTTT. The chain has TRBV27 and TRBJ2-2; tentative D call: TRBD1 (7 bases). Trimming removed 6 bases from V and 1 base from J, with 12 bases in between. Germline CDR1 and CDR2: MNHEY and SMNVEV (reference sequence). The CDR3 is made up of 15 amino acids.